These 30 T cell receptor beta chains share one sample of origin, sequenced in a study of identical twins. TCRdb reanalysed the 5' RACE reads using MiXCR and keeps one entry per CDR3 protein. The sample yields roughly 1,500,000 distinct CDR3 sequences, about 31% seen once. Specimen: cord blood. Source of these receptors: a newborn girl in good health.

The chain links TRBV7-2 to TRBJ2-7; D tentatively fits TRBD1 or TRBD2 (5 bases each). CDR3 length: 13 residues. CDR1 is SGHTA, CDR2 FQGNSA, per germline. CDR3 DNA sequence: TGTGCGGCAGCTGGGGGAGACTCCTACGAGCAGTACTTC. Its protein product is CAAAGGDSYEQYF.

This clonotype was found once. An end of the junction does not agree with germline; a read error may underlie this. The genes are TRBV7-9 and TRBJ2-7; TRBD1 matches 8 bases. The CDR3 sequence is 16 residues long. The germline gives CDR1 SEHNR, CDR2 FQNEAQ (reference sequence). CDR3 sequence: CTSSFLLQGEEYEQYF. The CDR3 nucleotides read TGTACCAGCAGCTTCCTATTACAGGGGGAGGAATACGAGCAGTACTTC.

This clonotype was recorded a few times. The chain links TRBV10-3 to TRBJ2-4, with D unclear. The better agreement between TRBJ2-5 and the DNA end casts doubt on the J call. Germline loops: CDR1 ENHRY, CDR2 SYGVKD. CDR3 length: 14 residues. The CDR3 here is CAISDPSEEETQYF. CDR3 DNA sequence: TGTGCCATCAGTGATCCCAGCGAAGAAGAGACCCAGTACTTC.

This clonotype was seen a few times. The chain couples TRBV6-1 to TRBJ2-3, with 7 bases that match TRBD2. The germline V gene has CDR1 MNHNS and CDR2 SASEGT. V trimming: 7 bases; J trimming: 3 bases; junction bases outside the gene matches: 4. The CDR3 covers 13 residues. CDR3 coding DNA: TGTGCCAGCATCGAGGGAGGGACAGATACGCAGTATTTT. It is translated as CASIEGGTDTQYF.

To note about this clonotype: At one end the junction does not follow the germline gene, possibly because of a read error. The V call is TRBV5-1, the J call TRBJ2-2, with 11 bases that match TRBD1. Germline CDR1 and CDR2: SGHRS and YFSETQ. The CDR3 sequence is 15 residues long. The CDR3 reads CASSFGTGGTGELFF. The CDR3 nucleotides are TGTGCCAGCAGTTTTGGGACAGGGGGCACCGGGGAGCTGTTTTTT. The full variable domain, its missing parts supplied by reference TRBV5-1 and TRBJ2-2, is KAGVTQTPRYLIKTRGQQVTLSCSPISGHRSVSWYQQTPGQGLQFLFEYFSETQRNKGNFPGRFSGRQFSNSRSEMNVSTLELGDSALYLCASSFGTGGTGELFFGEGSRLTVL.

The J gene is TRBJ1-5, the V gene TRBV6-2 or TRBV6-3, with 7 bases identical to TRBD1. V lost 6 bases, J lost 6 bases, and 8 bases stayed unmatched. CDR3 length: 14 amino acids. Germline V gives CDR1 MNHEY, CDR2 SVGEGT. The CDR3 loop is CASSSTGARQPQHF. CDR3 DNA sequence: TGTGCCAGCAGCTCTACAGGGGCTCGTCAGCCCCAGCATTTT.

This clonotype was found a few times. V gene TRBV28 combines with J gene TRBJ1-6; D unresolved. Looked up from germline, CDR1 is MDHEN and CDR2 is SYDVKM. The CDR3 consists of 14 residues. V dropped 8 bases and J dropped 10 bases, with 18 bases sitting between them. In DNA, the CDR3 is TGTGCCAGCTTTTGGGCGGGGAGAGGGTCACCCCTCCACTTT. This sequence encodes CASFWAGRGSPLHF.

This clonotype was detected a few times. V and J are TRBV28 and TRBJ2-1; TRBD2 matches at 9 bases. CDR1 and CDR2 from the germline V gene are MDHEN and SYDVKM. The V gene end was trimmed by 5 bases and the J gene end by 8 bases; junction bases not matched to a gene: 10. This CDR3 region has 15 residues. The CDR3 nucleotides are TGTGCCAGCAGTGCGAGCGGGAGGAATACCCATGAGCAGTTCTTC. As protein: CASSASGRNTHEQFF.

This clonotype was recorded at least ten times. This chain connects TRBV28 to TRBJ2-5; weak D call: TRBD2 (6 bases). With 5 bases removed from V and 5 bases from J, the gap between germline ends came to 12 bases. CDR3 length: 13 residues. Looked up from germline, CDR1 is MDHEN and CDR2 is SYDVKM. The CDR3 reads CASSPLTRETQYF. The CDR3 region has the DNA TGTGCCAGCAGTCCCCTGACTAGGGAGACCCAGTACTTC. Looking up the rest from reference TRBV28 and TRBJ2-5 gives the full variable domain: DVKVTQSSRYLVKRTGEKVFLECVQDMDHENMFWYRQDPGLGLRLIYFSYDVKMKEKGDIPEGYSVSREKKERFSLILESASTNQTSMYLCASSPLTRETQYFGPGTRLLVL.

The V call is TRBV27, the J call TRBJ2-4; no firm D call. The CDR3 length is 16 residues. V was trimmed by 2 bases and J by 0 bases, leaving 11 bases between them. Germline CDR1 MNHEY, CDR2 SMNVEV (reference sequence). The DNA for the CDR3 is TGTGCCAGCAGTTTAAGCGCGTCCATAGCCAAAAACATTCAGTACTTC. Encoded protein: CASSLSASIAKNIQYF.

CDR3: CASSQVWRGETYEQYF. In DNA, the CDR3 is TGCGCCAGCAGCCAAGTTTGGCGGGGGGAAACCTACGAGCAGTACTTC. The rearrangement uses TRBV4-1 and TRBJ2-7; TRBD2 matches at 8 bases. V was clipped by 1 base and J by 2 bases; unmatched bases: 7. Germline V gene sequence: CDR1 MGHRA, CDR2 YSYEKL. CDR3 size: 16 residues.

On this clonotype: Mismatch with germline at one junction end may stem from a read error. The chain carries TRBV24-1 and TRBJ2-7; 7 nucleotides line up with TRBD1. Germline assignment: CDR1 KGHDR and CDR2 SFDVKD. The CDR3 loop spans 16 amino acids. CDR3 residues: CATGDLGPGGSYEQYF. In nucleotides, the CDR3 is TGTGCCACCGGTGATTTGGGGCCAGGGGGTTCCTACGAGCAGTACTTC.

This clonotype was found a few times. J is TRBJ1-2 and V is TRBV12-3 or TRBV12-4; D possibly corresponds to TRBD1 (5 bases). Trimming took off 7 bases at V and 4 bases at J, with 16 bases between the two ends. This CDR3 is built from 14 residues. For the CDR3, the DNA is TGTGCCAGCACCTTGAGATTGAGGGGCTATGGCTACACCTTC. This translates into CASTLRLRGYGYTF.

The table lists this clonotype with a few counts. V is TRBV6-6 and J is TRBJ2-3; 11 bases are a match to TRBD1. Germline CDR1 is MNHNY and CDR2 is SVGAGI (reference sequence). This CDR3 has 17 residues. V was clipped by 8 bases and J by 4 bases; unmatched bases: 14. Written as DNA, the CDR3 is TGTGCCAGCCGCTACTCCTTTGGACAGGGGGCTGCAGATACGCAGTATTTT. This encodes CASRYSFGQGAADTQYF.

The chain links TRBV5-6 to TRBJ1-5, with 7 bases fitting TRBD1. CDR3 length: 16 residues. V lost 5 bases, J lost 4 bases, and 12 bases stayed unmatched. Germline CDR1 SGHDT, CDR2 YYEEEE. This CDR3 reads CASSSQGLTRNQPQHF. The DNA of the CDR3 is TGTGCCAGCAGTTCACAGGGGTTGACTAGGAATCAGCCCCAGCATTTT.

This clonotype was counted at least ten times. The V call is TRBV28, the J call TRBJ2-1; TRBD2 aligns across 12 bases. This CDR3 has 15 residues. Germline V gives CDR1 MDHEN, CDR2 SYDVKM. V dropped 0 bases and J dropped 8; count of bases not matched to a gene: 2. CDR3 protein: CASSLWASGRDEQFF. CDR3 nucleotide sequence: TGTGCCAGCAGTTTATGGGCTAGCGGGAGGGATGAGCAGTTCTTC.

This chain joins TRBV20-1 and TRBJ2-1, with a weak D call TRBD2 (5 bases). The closer fit of TRBJ2-7 to the DNA end suggests the J call may be wrong. Germline V gene sequence: CDR1 DFQATT, CDR2 SNEGSKA (reference sequence). This CDR3 comprises 15 residues. The CDR3 region has the DNA TGCAGTGCTAGGGCTAGAGGGCCCTCCTACAATGAGCAGTACTTC. Translated, it gives CSARARGPSYNEQYF.

The chain links TRBV19 to TRBJ2-7, with TRBD1 matching 7 bases. V lost 5 bases and J lost 3; bases outside the gene matches: 10. The germline V gene has CDR1 LNHDA and CDR2 SQIVND (reference sequence). The CDR3 loop spans 15 amino acids. Here the CDR3 reads CASSGRQGPNYEQYF. CDR3 coding DNA: TGTGCCAGTAGTGGTCGACAGGGCCCTAACTACGAGCAGTACTTC.

CDR3 nucleotide sequence: TGTGCCAGCACGTTGGTCGGCGGTTCTGGACTATCCTACGAGCAGTACTTC. Protein sequence: CASTLVGGSGLSYEQYF. The chain combines TRBV28 with TRBJ2-7, with TRBD2 as a possible D gene (6 bases). V lost 7 bases, J lost 1 base, and 23 bases lay in between. The CDR3 extends over 17 amino acids. Germline V lookup: CDR1 MDHEN, CDR2 SYDVKM.

This CDR3 is CSARDGQVATGYTF. The CDR3 region has the DNA TGCAGTGCTAGAGATGGGCAGGTAGCCACGGGCTACACCTTC. The rearrangement uses TRBV20-1 and TRBJ1-2; D not resolved. CDR3 length: 14 amino acids. Germline V lookup: CDR1 DFQATT, CDR2 SNEGSKA (reference sequence). Deletions cut 0 bases from V and 8 bases from J, with 16 bases between.

A few counts support this clonotype. The rearrangement uses TRBV7-9 and TRBJ2-1, with 10 positions matching TRBD1. The V and J ends lost 1 base and 3 bases, in that order; junction bases with no gene match: 6. The germline CDR1 and CDR2 sequences are SEHNR and FQNEAQ (reference sequence). This CDR3 contains 17 residues. Here the CDR3 DNA reads TGTGCCAGCAGCTTAGGAACCGGGACAGGGGACTACAATGAGCAGTTCTTC. Translating gives CASSLGTGTGDYNEQFF.

This clonotype has more than one count but fewer than ten. The chain couples TRBV20-1 to TRBJ2-7; 15 bases fit TRBD2. Germline trimming cut 8 bases from V and 1 base from J; bases unmatched to any gene: 3. This CDR3 is 14 amino acids long. Germline V CDR1 and CDR2: DFQATT, SNEGSKA (reference sequence). The CDR3 loop is CSTGTSGRSYEQYF. CDR3 nucleotide sequence: TGCAGTACCGGGACTAGCGGGAGGTCCTACGAGCAGTACTTC.

This chain joins TRBV15 and TRBJ2-1, with D hard to call. The V gene's germline CDR1 is LNHNV and CDR2 YYDKDF (reference sequence). The CDR3 is made up of 15 amino acids. The V gene lost 0 bases and the J gene lost 7 bases, with 13 bases spanning the gap. The DNA for the CDR3 is TGTGCCACCAGCAGAGATCACGGAAATTATAATGAGCAGTTCTTC. As protein: CATSRDHGNYNEQFF.

A few counts support this clonotype. The rearrangement joins TRBV29-1 to TRBJ2-1; D might be TRBD2 (6 bases). Germline assignment: CDR1 SQVTM and CDR2 ANQGSEA. Trimming took off 7 bases at V and 5 bases at J, with 9 bases between the two ends. The CDR3 loop spans 11 amino acids. The chain's CDR3 is CSGGLDNEQFF. In nucleotides, the CDR3 is TGCAGCGGGGGACTCGACAATGAGCAGTTCTTC.

The table lists this clonotype with a few counts. The chain recombines TRBV6-1 with TRBJ1-4; D may be TRBD1 (6 bases). This CDR3 comprises 14 residues. Germline CDR1 and CDR2: MNHNS and SASEGT. V dropped 6 bases and J dropped 0 bases, with 8 bases sitting between them. CDR3 bases: TGTGCCAGCAGCGGACAGCCAACTAATGAAAAACTGTTTTTT. This codes for CASSGQPTNEKLFF.

There are a few counts of this clonotype. The chain links TRBV7-8 to TRBJ2-5, with D unresolved. The assigned J gene may be wrong: the sequence end matches TRBJ2-7 better. The CDR3 covers 14 residues. The germline gives CDR1 SGHVS, CDR2 FQNEAQ. CDR3 residues: CASSPTRLWYEQYF. Written as DNA, the CDR3 is TGTGCCAGCAGCCCCACAAGGTTGTGGTACGAGCAGTACTTC.

The V call is TRBV20-1, the J call TRBJ2-1; 11 bases match TRBD2. V shed 6 bases and J 4 bases; nucleotides not matched to a gene: 8. Germline CDR1 and CDR2: DFQATT and SNEGSKA (reference sequence). The CDR3 consists of 15 residues. This CDR3 is CSAKQGLAAYNEQFF. The CDR3 region has the DNA TGCAGTGCCAAACAGGGACTAGCGGCTTACAATGAGCAGTTCTTC.

This clonotype was picked up a small number of times. The chain is built from TRBV4-2 and TRBJ1-6; D remains ambiguous. Germline CDR1 reads LGHNA; CDR2 reads YNFKEQ. CDR3 length: 16 amino acids. V lost 0 bases to trimming and J lost 5 bases, with 11 bases between them. The CDR3 sequence is CASSQDPGSHNSPLHF. For the CDR3, the DNA is TGTGCCAGCAGCCAAGACCCCGGGTCCCATAATTCACCCCTCCACTTT.

The chain uses TRBV10-3 and TRBJ2-5; D is unresolved. The J call may be in error: the DNA end matches TRBJ2-7 better. Germline V lookup: CDR1 ENHRY, CDR2 SYGVKD. The CDR3 loop spans 11 amino acids. The CDR3 spells CAISEGCEQYF. As DNA, the CDR3 is TGTGCCATCAGTGAAGGCTGCGAGCAGTACTTC.

The rearrangement uses TRBV6-5 and TRBJ2-7; 7 nucleotides align to TRBD1. The CDR3 has 15 residues. V was clipped by 8 bases and J by 1 base; unmatched bases: 11. Per germline, CDR1 MNHEY and CDR2 SVGAGI. The CDR3 sequence is CASGPRKGQSYEQYF. The CDR3 nucleotides are TGTGCCAGCGGCCCGCGTAAGGGACAGTCCTACGAGCAGTACTTC.